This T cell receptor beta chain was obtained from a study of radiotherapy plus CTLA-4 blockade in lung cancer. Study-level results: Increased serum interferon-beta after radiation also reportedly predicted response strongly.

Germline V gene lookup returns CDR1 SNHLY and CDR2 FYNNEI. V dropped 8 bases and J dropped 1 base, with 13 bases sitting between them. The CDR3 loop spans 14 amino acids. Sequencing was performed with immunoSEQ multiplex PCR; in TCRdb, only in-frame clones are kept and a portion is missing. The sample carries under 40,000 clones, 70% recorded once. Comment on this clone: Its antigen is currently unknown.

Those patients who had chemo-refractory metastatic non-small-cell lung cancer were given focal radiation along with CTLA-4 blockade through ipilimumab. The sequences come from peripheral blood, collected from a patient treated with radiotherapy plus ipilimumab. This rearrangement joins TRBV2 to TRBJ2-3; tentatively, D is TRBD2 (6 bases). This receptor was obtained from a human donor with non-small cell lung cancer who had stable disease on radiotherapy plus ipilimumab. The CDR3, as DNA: TGTGCCAGCTCGACGGGAGCCGGCACAGATACGCAGTATTTT. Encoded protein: CASSTGAGTDTQYF.